These T cell receptor beta chains were read from a single sample in a study of blood T cells in healthy people across ages. TCRdb re-analysed the 5' RACE reads in MiXCR, keeping a single row per CDR3 protein. Here the sample spans 730,000 or so distinct CDR3 sequences, around 41% being singletons. Sequencing used blood. The receptor source for this set is a man aged 80 or over in good health. CDR3s include the opening cysteine and the closing phenylalanine or tryptophan. D genes are given only for firm matches. Clone size appears in some rows only: once, few, many, or a class for an expanded clone.

TRBJ2-5,.,.,TRBV18,TGTGCCAGCTCATTGACGGTGGGGGTCGAGACCCAGTACTTC,CASSLTVGVETQYF
TRBJ2-5,few,TRBD1,TRBV27,TGTGCCAGCAGTTCCTGGGGACAGGCTAAAGAGACCCAGTACTTC,CASSSWGQAKETQYF
TRBJ1-1,.,TRBD1,TRBV7-2,TGTGCCAGCAGCTTAGGTAACAGGGGCGGGAACACTGAAGCTTTCTTT,CASSLGNRGGNTEAFF
TRBJ2-7,.,.,TRBV7-2,TGTGCCAGCAGCTTAGAGGCAGAGTCCTACAATGAGCAGTACTTC,CASSLEAESYNEQYF
TRBJ2-1,.,.,TRBV4-3,TGCGCCAGCAGCCAATCTGCAGGGAGCTCCTACAATGAGCAGTTCTTC,CASSQSAGSSYNEQFF
TRBJ2-7,few,.,TRBV4-2,TGTGCCAGCAGCCAAGACCAGGGAGACGAGCAGTACTTC,CASSQDQGDEQYF
TRBJ1-2,many,TRBD1,TRBV6-2/TRBV6-3,TGTGCCAGCAGGTCGACAGGGGGCTACAACTATGGCTACACCTTC,CASRSTGGYNYGYTF
TRBJ2-5,.,.,TRBV6-5,TGTGCCAGCAGTTACTCCAGGAAAAAAGAGACCCAGTACTTC,CASSYSRKKETQYF
TRBJ2-5,.,.,TRBV27,TGTGCCAGCAGCCTAATGGGTCCCGTCGGGGTTACGTACTTC,CASSLMGPVGVTYF
TRBJ2-2,.,.,TRBV29-1,TGCAGCGTTGCTGGAGGGACCGGCGGAGGATCCGGGGAGCTGTTTTTT,CSVAGGTGGGSGELFF
TRBJ2-7,.,.,TRBV28,TGTGCCAGCAGTACCTTTCCCCTGTACGAGCAGTACTTC,CASSTFPLYEQYF
TRBJ2-7,once,.,TRBV7-2,TGTGCCAGCAGCTTAGAACGCAATATCCGCGAGCAGTACTTC,CASSLERNIREQYF
TRBJ1-4,.,TRBD1,TRBV15,TGTGCCACCAGCAGAGATCCAGGGACAGGGTACAAACTGTTTTTT,CATSRDPGTGYKLFF
TRBJ2-7,.,.,TRBV10-2,TGCGCCAGCAGTGAGGTTTATGGGGACTTACACTACGAGCAGTACTTC,CASSEVYGDLHYEQYF
TRBJ1-2,few,TRBD1,TRBV7-3,TGTGCCAGCAGCCTAGACCCGGGACAGGGCTCTGGCTACACCTTC,CASSLDPGQGSGYTF
TRBJ2-1,.,.,TRBV21-1,TGTGCCAGCAGACAGGCGAGCTCCTACAATGAGCAGTTCTTC,CASRQASSYNEQFF
TRBJ2-3,few,.,TRBV7-2,TGTGCCAGCTGGGGCGGGGATACGCAGTATTTT,CASWGGDTQYF
TRBJ2-7,.,TRBD1,TRBV6-1,TGTGCCAGCAGTAGGGACAGAACCTACAATGAGCAGTACTTC,CASSRDRTYNEQYF
TRBJ2-4,many,TRBD1,TRBV7-2,TGTGCCAGCAGCTTAAACGGCAGGGGGCGCGGGAACATTCAGTACTTC,CASSLNGRGRGNIQYF
TRBJ2-7,few,.,TRBV6-5,TGTGCCAGCAGTTACTCGAACGGCCGTGGAAACGAGCAGTACTTC,CASSYSNGRGNEQYF
TRBJ2-3,few,TRBD2,TRBV27,TGTGCCAGCAGTCCGACAACCCTAGCGGGAGGGCCGTCAGATACGCAGTATTTT,CASSPTTLAGGPSDTQYF
TRBJ2-1,once,TRBD2,TRBV2,TGTGCCAGCAGTGAAGCGTCCCAGCGGGGTGAGCAGTTCTTC,CASSEASQRGEQFF
TRBJ1-4,.,TRBD1,TRBV5-1,TGCGCCAGCAGCTCATCCCCGACAGGGTCCGGGGAAAAACTGTTTTTT,CASSSSPTGSGEKLFF